What follows is one TCR beta chain and its context. Its antigen is unidentified. TCRdb fed the reads into MiXCR, producing one record per CDR3 protein. The sample carries about 920,000 distinct CDR3 sequences, roughly 30% recorded once. This specimen comes from a study of T cell repertoires in cytomegalovirus infection. Study context: The authors used CMV epitopes that were HLA-C-restricted (recently identified) and HLA-B-restricted (well studied). Indicated by public TCR beta signatures were CMV infection and matching HLA type. General study findings and limits: Clonotypes of TCR beta that were HLA-C-restricted and CMV-specific dominated the ex vivo response. Carriers of CMV and the relevant HLA type were discriminated by public TCR beta frequency.

CDR3 length: 15 amino acids. The germline CDR1 and CDR2 sequences are MNHEY and SVGEGT. V lost 6 bases and J lost 3; bases outside the gene matches: 10. The TCR was taken from a human donor in good health (CMV status not recorded). Some clones in this sample may be carry-over from other donors' samples. Sequences were derived from cultured CD8+ T cells from PBMCs, sampled from culture after CMV antigen stimulation. The V call is TRBV6-2 or TRBV6-3, the J call TRBJ2-5, with 7 nucleotides matching TRBD2. CDR3 protein: CASSLLTGGEETQYF. The CDR3 DNA sequence: TGTGCCAGCAGCCTACTAACGGGAGGAGAAGAGACCCAGTACTTC.